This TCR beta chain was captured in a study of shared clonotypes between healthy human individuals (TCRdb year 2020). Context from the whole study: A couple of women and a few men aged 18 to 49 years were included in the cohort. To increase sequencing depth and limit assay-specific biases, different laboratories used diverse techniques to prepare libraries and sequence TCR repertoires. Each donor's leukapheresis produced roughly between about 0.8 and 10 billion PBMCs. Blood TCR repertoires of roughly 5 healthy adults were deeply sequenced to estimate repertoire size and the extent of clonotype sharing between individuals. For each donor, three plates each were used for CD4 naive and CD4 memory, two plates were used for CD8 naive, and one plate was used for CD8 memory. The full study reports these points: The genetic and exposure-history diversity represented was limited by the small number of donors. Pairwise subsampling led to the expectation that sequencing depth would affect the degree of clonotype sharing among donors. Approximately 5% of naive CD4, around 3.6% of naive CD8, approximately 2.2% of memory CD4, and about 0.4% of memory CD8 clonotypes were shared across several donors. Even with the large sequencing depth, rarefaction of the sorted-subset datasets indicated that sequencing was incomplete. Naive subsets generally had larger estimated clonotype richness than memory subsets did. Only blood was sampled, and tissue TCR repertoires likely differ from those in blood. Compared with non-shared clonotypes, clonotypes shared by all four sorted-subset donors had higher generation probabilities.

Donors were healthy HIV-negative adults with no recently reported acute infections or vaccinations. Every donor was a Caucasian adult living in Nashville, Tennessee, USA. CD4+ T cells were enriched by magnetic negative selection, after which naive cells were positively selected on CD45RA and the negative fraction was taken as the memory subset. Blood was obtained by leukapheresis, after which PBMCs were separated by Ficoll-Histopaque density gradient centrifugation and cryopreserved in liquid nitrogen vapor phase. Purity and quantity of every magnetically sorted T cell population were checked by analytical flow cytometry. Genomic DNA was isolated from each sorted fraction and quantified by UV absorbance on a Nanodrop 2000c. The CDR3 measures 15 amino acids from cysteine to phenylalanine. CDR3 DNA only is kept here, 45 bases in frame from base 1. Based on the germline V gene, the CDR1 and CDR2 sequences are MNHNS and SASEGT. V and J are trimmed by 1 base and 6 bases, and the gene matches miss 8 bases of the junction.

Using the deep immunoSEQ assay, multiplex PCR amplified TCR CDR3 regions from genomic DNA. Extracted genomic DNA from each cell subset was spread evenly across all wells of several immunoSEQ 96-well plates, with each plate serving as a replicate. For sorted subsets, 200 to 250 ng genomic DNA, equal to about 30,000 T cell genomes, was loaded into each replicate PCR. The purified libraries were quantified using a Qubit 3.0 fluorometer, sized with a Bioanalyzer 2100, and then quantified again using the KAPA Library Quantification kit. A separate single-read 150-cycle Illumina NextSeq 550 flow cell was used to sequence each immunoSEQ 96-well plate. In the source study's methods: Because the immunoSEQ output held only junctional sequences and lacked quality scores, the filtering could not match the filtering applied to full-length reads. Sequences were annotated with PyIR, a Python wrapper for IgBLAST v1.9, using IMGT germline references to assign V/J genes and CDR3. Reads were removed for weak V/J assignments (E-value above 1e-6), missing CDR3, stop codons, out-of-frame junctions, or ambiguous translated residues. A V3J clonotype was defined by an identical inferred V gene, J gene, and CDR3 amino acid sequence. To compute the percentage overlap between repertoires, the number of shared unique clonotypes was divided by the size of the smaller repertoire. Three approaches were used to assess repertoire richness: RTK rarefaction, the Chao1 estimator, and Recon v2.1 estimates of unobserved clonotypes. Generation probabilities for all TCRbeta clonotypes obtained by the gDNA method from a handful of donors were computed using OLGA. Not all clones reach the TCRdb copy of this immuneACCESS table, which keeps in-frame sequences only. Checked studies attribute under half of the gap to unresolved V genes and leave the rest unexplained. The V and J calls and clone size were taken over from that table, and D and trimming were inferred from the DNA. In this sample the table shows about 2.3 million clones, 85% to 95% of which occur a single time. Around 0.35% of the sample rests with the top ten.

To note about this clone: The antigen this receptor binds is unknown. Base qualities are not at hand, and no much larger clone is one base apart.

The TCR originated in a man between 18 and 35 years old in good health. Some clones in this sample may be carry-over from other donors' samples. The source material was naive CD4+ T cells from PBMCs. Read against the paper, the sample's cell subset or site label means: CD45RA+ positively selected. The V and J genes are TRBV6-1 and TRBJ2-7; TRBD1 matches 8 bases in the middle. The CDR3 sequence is CASSEGVTGVGEQYF. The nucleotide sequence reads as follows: TGTGCCAGCAGTGAAGGAGTGACAGGGGTTGGCGAGCAGTACTTC.